Reported below is one TCR beta chain. The record originates from a study of blood T cell repertoires in COVID-19. Whole-study context: Italy, Spain and the United States were the sources of the convalescent and acute COVID-19 samples. Sample material is recorded as cDNA or gDNA derived from T cells, B-cell-depleted T cells, or PBMCs.

Germline CDR1 DFQATT, CDR2 SNEGSKA (reference sequence). This CDR3 region has 14 residues. Trimming cost V 3 bases and J 0 bases, with 12 bases left between them. Per the study methods: Reference gene primer amplification yielded estimated nucleated cell counts. Clones were sequenced by immunoSEQ multiplex PCR, and TCRdb holds only the in-frame ones, with some missing. That table furnishes V, J and clone size, whereas the DNA furnished D and trimming. Of some 76,000 clones listed, 80% to 85% are singletons. Sample: peripheral blood. This clonotype was obtained from a human donor in a cohort sampled during active COVID-19. The rearrangement uses TRBV20-1 and TRBJ2-7, with TRBD1 as a possible D gene (6 bases). As DNA, the CDR3 is TGCAGTGCTAGTGAAGGGGGAATCTCCTACGAGCAGTACTTC. Its translation: CSASEGGISYEQYF.